The following is a TCR beta chain sequence with its context. The data stem from a study of blood T cells in healthy people across ages. CDR3 length: 17 amino acids. V trimming: 3 bases; J trimming: 2 bases; junction bases outside the gene matches: 9. Primed by a sample-barcoded 5' primer and a J-beta primer mix, a second PCR proceeded for about 7 to 12 cycles. TCRdb re-derived calls from the 5' RACE reads in MiXCR, one entry per CDR3 protein. The sample records over 700,000 distinct CDR3 sequences, about 55% being singletons. Sequenced input: blood. This clonotype was obtained from an elderly man in good health. The chain joins TRBV12-3 or TRBV12-4 to TRBJ2-1; 8 nucleotides line up with TRBD2. The CDR3 sequence is CASSFLRTSSTYNEQFF. In nucleotides, the CDR3 is TGTGCCAGCAGTTTTCTAAGGACTAGCTCAACCTACAATGAGCAGTTCTTC.